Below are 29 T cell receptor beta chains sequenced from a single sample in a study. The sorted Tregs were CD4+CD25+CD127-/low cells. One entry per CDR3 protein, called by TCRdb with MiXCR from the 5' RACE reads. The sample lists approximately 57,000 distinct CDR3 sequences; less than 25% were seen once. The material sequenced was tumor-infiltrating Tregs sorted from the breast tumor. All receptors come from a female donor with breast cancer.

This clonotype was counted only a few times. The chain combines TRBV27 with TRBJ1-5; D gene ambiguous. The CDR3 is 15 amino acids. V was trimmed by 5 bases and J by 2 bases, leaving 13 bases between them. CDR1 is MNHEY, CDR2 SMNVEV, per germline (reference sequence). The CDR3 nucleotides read TGTGCCAGCAGTCCGCGGCTCCTTGGCAATCAGCCCCAGCATTTT. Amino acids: CASSPRLLGNQPQHF.

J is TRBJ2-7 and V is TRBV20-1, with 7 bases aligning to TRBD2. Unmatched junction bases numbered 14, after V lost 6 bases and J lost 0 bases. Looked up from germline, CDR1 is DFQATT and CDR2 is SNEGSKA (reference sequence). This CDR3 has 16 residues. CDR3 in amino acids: CSAQPVAGDSSYEQYF. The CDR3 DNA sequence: TGCAGTGCCCAGCCCGTGGCGGGGGATAGCTCCTACGAGCAGTACTTC.

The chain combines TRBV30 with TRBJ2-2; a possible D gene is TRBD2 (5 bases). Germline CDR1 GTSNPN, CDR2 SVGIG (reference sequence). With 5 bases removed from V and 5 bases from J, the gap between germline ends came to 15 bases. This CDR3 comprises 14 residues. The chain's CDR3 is CAWRRPGKTGELFF. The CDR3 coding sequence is TGTGCCTGGCGACGCCCCGGGAAAACCGGGGAGCTGTTTTTT.

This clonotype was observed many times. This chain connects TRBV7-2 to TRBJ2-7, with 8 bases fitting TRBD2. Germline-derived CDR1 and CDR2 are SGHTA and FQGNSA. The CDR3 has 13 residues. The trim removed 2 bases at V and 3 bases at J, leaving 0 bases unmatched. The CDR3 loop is CASSLSGGYEQYF. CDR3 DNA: TGTGCCAGCAGCTTAAGCGGGGGCTACGAGCAGTACTTC.

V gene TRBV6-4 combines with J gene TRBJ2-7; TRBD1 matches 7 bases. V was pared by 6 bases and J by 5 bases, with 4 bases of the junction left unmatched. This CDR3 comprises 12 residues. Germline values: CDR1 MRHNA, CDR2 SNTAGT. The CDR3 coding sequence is TGTGCCAGCAGGACAGGGATGAACGAGCAGTACTTC. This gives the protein CASRTGMNEQYF.

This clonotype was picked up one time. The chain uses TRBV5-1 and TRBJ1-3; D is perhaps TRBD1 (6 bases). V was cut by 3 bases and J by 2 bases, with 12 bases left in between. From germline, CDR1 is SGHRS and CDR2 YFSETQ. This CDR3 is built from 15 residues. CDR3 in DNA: TGCGCCAGCAGCTCCGGCGGGGGGCCTGGAAACACCATATATTTT. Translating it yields CASSSGGGPGNTIYF.

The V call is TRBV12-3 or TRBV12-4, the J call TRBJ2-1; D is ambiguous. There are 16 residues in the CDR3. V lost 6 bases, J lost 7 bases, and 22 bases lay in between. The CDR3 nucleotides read TGTGCCAGCAGCCCCTCAAATGTACGGAACGGGAATGAGCAGTTCTTC. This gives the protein CASSPSNVRNGNEQFF.

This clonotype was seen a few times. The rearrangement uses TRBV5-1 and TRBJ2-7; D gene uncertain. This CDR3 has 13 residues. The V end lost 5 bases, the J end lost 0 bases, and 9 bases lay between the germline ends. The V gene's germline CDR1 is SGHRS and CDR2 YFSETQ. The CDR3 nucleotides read TGCGCCAGCAGTCGTCAGACCTCCTACGAGCAGTACTTC. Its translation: CASSRQTSYEQYF.

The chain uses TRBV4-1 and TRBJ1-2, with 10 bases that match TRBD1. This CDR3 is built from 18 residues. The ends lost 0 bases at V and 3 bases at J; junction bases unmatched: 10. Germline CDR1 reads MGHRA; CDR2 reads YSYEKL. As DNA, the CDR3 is TGCGCCAGCAGCCAAGATCTTATGGGGACAGGGGCATACTATGGCTACACCTTC. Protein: CASSQDLMGTGAYYGYTF.

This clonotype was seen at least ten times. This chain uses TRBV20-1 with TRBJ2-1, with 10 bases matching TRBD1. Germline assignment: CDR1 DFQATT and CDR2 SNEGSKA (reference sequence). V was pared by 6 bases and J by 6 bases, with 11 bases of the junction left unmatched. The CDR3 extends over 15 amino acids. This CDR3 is CSADFRDRGSNEQFF. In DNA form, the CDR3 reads TGCAGTGCAGATTTTAGGGACAGGGGCTCCAATGAGCAGTTCTTC.

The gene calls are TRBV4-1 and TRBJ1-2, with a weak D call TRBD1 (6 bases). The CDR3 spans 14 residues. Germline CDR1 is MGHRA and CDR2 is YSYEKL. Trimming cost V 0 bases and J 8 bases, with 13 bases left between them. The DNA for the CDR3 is TGCGCCAGCAGCCAAGATCTGGGGGGGGCAGGCTACACCTTC. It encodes CASSQDLGGAGYTF.

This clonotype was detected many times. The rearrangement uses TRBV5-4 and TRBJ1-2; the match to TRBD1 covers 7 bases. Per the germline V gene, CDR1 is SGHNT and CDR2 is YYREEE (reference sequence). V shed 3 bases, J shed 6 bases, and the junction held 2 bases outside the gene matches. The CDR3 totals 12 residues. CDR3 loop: CASSSTGNGYTF. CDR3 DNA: TGTGCCAGCAGCTCGACAGGGAATGGCTACACCTTC.

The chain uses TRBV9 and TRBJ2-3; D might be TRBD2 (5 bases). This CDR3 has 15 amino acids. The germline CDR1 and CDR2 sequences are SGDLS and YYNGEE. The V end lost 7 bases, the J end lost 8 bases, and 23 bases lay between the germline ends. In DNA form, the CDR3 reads TGTGCCAGCCGGAAGGTGACCTCTGCTCGGGGTACGCAGTATTTT. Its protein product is CASRKVTSARGTQYF.

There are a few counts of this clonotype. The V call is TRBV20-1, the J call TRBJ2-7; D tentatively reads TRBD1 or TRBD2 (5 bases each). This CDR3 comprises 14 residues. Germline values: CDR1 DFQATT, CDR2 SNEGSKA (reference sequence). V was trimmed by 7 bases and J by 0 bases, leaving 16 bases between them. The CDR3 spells CSVPTGTDSYEQYF. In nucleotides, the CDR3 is TGCAGTGTCCCAACCGGGACGGACTCCTACGAGCAGTACTTC.

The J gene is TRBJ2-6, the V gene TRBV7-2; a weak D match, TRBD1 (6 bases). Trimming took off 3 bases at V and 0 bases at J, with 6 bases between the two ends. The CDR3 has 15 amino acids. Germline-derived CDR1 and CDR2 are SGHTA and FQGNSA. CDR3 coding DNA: TGTGCCAGCAGCTTGGGGGCCTCTGGGGCCAACGTCCTGACTTTC. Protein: CASSLGASGANVLTF. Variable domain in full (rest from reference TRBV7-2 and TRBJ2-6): GAGVSQSPSNKVTEKGKDVELRCDPISGHTALYWYRQSLGQGLEFLIYFQGNSAPDKSGLPSDRFSAERTGGSVSTLTIQRTQQEDSAVYLCASSLGASGANVLTFGAGSRLTVL.

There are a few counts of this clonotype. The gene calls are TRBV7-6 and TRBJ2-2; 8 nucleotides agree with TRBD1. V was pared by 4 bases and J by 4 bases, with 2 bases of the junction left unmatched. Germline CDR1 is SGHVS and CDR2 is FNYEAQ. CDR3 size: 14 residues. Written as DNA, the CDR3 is TGTGCCAGCAGCTCCGGACAGGGCACCGGGGAGCTGTTTTTT. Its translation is CASSSGQGTGELFF.

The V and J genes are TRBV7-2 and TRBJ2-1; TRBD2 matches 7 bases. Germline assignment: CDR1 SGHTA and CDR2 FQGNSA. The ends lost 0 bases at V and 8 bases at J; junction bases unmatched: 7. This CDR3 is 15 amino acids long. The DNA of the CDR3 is TGTGCCAGCAGCTTAGCGGACTATCGGGGGGATGAGCAGTTCTTC. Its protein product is CASSLADYRGDEQFF.

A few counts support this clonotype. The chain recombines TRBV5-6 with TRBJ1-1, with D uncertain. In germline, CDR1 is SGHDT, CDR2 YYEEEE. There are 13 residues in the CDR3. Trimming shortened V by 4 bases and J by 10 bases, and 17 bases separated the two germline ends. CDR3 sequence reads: CASSLPRGDGAFF. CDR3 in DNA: TGTGCCAGCAGCCTTCCTCGGGGAGATGGAGCTTTCTTT.

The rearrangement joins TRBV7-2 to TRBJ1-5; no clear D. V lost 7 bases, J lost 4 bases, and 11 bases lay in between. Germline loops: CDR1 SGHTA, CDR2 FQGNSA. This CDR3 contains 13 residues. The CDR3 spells CASNSGRNQPQHF. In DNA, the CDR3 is TGTGCCAGCAACTCGGGTAGGAATCAGCCCCAGCATTTT.

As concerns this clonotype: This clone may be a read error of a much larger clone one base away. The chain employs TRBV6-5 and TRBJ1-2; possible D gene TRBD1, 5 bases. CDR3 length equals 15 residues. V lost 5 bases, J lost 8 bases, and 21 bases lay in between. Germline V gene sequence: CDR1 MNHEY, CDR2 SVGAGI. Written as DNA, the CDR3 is TGTGCCAGCAGTACCACCGGGGCAGGGCGCGGGGGCTACACCTTC. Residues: CASSTTGAGRGGYTF.

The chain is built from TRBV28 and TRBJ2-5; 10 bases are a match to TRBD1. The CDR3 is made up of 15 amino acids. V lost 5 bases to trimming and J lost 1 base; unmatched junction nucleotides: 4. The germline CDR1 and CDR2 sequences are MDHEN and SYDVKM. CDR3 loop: CASSPWTGGQETQYF. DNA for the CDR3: TGTGCCAGCAGTCCATGGACAGGGGGCCAAGAGACCCAGTACTTC. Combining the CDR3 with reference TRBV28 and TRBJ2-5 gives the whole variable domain DVKVTQSSRYLVKRTGEKVFLECVQDMDHENMFWYRQDPGLGLRLIYFSYDVKMKEKGDIPEGYSVSREKKERFSLILESASTNQTSMYLCASSPWTGGQETQYFGPGTRLLVL.

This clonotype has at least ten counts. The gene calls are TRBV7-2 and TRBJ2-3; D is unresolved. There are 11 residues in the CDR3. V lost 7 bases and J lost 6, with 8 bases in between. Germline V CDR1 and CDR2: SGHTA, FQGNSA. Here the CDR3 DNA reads TGTGCCAGCACCACTCGGGATACGCAGTATTTT. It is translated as CASTTRDTQYF.

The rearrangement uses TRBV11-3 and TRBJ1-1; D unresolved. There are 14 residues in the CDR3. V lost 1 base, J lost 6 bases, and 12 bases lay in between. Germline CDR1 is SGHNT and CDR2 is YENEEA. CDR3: CASSLVSAGAEAFF. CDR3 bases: TGTGCCAGCAGCTTAGTGTCGGCGGGAGCTGAAGCTTTCTTT.

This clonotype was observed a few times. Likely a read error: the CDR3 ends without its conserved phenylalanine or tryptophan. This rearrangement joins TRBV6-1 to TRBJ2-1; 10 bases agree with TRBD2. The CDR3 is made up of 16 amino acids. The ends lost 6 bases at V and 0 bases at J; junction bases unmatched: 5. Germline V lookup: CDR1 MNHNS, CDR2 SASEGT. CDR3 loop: CASRLAGSSSYNEQFL. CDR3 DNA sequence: TGTGCCAGCAGACTAGCGGGATCTAGCTCCTACAATGAGCAGTTCCTC.

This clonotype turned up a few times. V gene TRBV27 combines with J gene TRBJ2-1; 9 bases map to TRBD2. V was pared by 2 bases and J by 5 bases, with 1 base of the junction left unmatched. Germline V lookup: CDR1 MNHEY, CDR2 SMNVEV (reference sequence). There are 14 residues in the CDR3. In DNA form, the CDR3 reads TGTGCCAGCAGTTTACTAGCGGGGCACAATGAGCAGTTCTTC. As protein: CASSLLAGHNEQFF.

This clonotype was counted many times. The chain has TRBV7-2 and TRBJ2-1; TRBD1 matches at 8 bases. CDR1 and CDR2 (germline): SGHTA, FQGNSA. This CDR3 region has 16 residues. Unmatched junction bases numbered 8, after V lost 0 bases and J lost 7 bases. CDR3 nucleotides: TGTGCCAGCAGCTTAGCGCCTCTAGGACAGGGTAATGAGCAGTTCTTC. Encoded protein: CASSLAPLGQGNEQFF.

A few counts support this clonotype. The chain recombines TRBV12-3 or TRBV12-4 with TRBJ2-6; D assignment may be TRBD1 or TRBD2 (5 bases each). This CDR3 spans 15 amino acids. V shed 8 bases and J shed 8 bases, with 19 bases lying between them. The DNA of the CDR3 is TGTGCCAGCCGCCGGGCAGGGAGAGAAACCAACGTCCTGACTTTC. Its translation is CASRRAGRETNVLTF.

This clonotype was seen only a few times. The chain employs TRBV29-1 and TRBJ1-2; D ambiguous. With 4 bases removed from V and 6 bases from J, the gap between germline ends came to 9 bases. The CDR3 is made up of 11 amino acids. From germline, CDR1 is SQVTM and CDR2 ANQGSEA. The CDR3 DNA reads TGCAGCGTTGGGTGGGTGGATGGCTACACCTTC. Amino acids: CSVGWVDGYTF.

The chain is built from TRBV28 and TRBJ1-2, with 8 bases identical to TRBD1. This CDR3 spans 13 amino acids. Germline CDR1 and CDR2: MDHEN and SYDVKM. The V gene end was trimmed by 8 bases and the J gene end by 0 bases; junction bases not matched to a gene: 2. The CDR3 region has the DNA TGTGCCAGCCGGACAGGGCCTAACTATGGCTACACCTTC. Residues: CASRTGPNYGYTF.